This T cell receptor (beta chain) was observed in a study of T cell responses to AZD1222 COVID-19 vaccine. Study at large: Analysis merged second doses at about 4 or about 12 weeks. Overall study findings and caveats: Across spike, vaccine-associated CD4 TCRs were found, dominant at 160-218 and 743-854. Females made up more of the donors, who were largely white British, and clonal diversity may have come out too low. Unmutated regions of variants are reportedly targeted by nearly half of spike-specific TCRs.

Concerning this clone: As yet, its antigen is unknown.

Germline V gene sequence: CDR1 ENHRY, CDR2 SYGVKD. V gave up 10 bases and J gave up 5 bases; unmatched junction bases: 6. This CDR3 comprises 14 residues. TCRdb's table, derived via immunoSEQ multiplex PCR, lists solely in-frame clones and lacks some. Among 100,000 to 150,000 clones listed, around 87% were seen once. This specimen consisted of peripheral blood, obtained on day 0 of AZD1222 vaccination. The V and J genes are TRBV10-3 and TRBJ2-1; 12 bases map to TRBD2. The clonotype originates from an adult in good health. The CDR3 bases are TGTGCCACGGTACTAGCGGGAGGCAACAATGAGCAGTTCTTC. Translated, it gives CATVLAGGNNEQFF.